The subject of this entry is one TCR beta chain. Antigen: not known. This sample is part of a study of response to subunit inactivated influenza vaccine. Study findings and constraints: The authors offered the suggestion that each seasonal influenza vaccination recruits few new T cells.

From the RT-PCR reads, TCRdb called clonotypes with MiXCR, one entry per CDR3 protein. Counted here are more than 600,000 distinct CDR3 sequences, 15% to 20% occurring once; the ten biggest clones make up about a tenth. The TCR originated in a man aged 50-59 years who received an inactivated influenza vaccine. This specimen consisted of PBMCs from blood, obtained roughly 5 days after vaccination.

The CDR3 coding sequence is TGTGCCAGCAGTATATACAGGGAAACTTACAATGAGCAGTTCTTC. This gives the protein CASSIYRETYNEQFF. This sequence joins TRBV6-2 or TRBV6-3 and TRBJ2-1; D is perhaps TRBD1 (6 bases). The CDR3 extends over 15 amino acids. Trimming took off 5 bases at V and 4 bases at J, with 15 bases between the two ends. Germline assignment: CDR1 MNHEY and CDR2 SVGEGT.